The present T cell receptor beta chain was sequenced within a study of lymphopenia after photon versus proton radiotherapy. CDR1 SGHRS and CDR2 YFSETQ come from the germline V gene. This CDR3 contains 11 residues. Trimming took off 5 bases at V and 10 bases at J, with 10 bases between the two ends. This table comes from immunoSEQ multiplex PCR, and its TCRdb copy is limited to in-frame clones, with some not included. The profile shows fewer than 30,000 clones, about nine tenths of them singletons. This clone was picked up one time. The sample in question was peripheral blood, obtained from a patient treated with photon-based radiotherapy. The sequence was collected from a man aged 45 to 65 with gastric cancer. The chain has TRBV5-1 and TRBJ2-1; tentative D call: TRBD2 (5 bases). The CDR3 coding sequence is TGCGCCAGCAGTTGGAGCGGAGAGCAGTTCTTC. This gives the protein CASSWSGEQFF. Variable domain in full (rest from reference TRBV5-1 and TRBJ2-1): KAGVTQTPRYLIKTRGQQVTLSCSPISGHRSVSWYQQTPGQGLQFLFEYFSETQRNKGNFPGRFSGRQFSNSRSEMNVSTLELGDSALYLCASSWSGEQFFGPGTRLTVL.